The source of this TCR beta chain is a study of T cells after yellow fever vaccination. The authors made TCR cDNA by 5'RACE template switching, adding a universal primer site and UMIs. Each CDR3 protein is one row after TCRdb ran MiXCR on the 5' RACE reads. The profile covers about 340,000 distinct CDR3 sequences, with approximately 4.2% appearing a single time and approximately 24% taken by the ten largest. The CDR3 sequence is 19 residues long. V trimming: 3 bases; J trimming: 0 bases; junction bases outside the gene matches: 12. Germline loops: CDR1 LGHNA, CDR2 YNFKEQ. This clonotype was seen ten or more times.

This TCR was sampled from a man between 18 and 35 years old who received the YFV17D yellow fever vaccine. This chain links TRBV4-2 with TRBJ2-5; the match to TRBD2 covers 11 bases. The specimen was PBMCs, collected 5 days after the yellow fever booster vaccination. CDR3 coding DNA: TGTGCCAGCAGCCAGGGTAGCGGGGGGGCCGAAGGCTACCAAGAGACCCAGTACTTC. Translating it yields CASSQGSGGAEGYQETQYF.